This record covers a single T cell receptor beta chain. Antigen specificity is unknown. Only in-frame clones appear in the TCRdb table, and some are missing; sequencing was by immunoSEQ multiplex PCR. The table has approximately 77,000 clones, around 79% seen once. This CDR3 comprises 16 residues. V lost 8 bases, J lost 2 bases, and 13 bases stayed unmatched. Germline values: CDR1 MNHEY, CDR2 SMNVEV (reference sequence). This sample is drawn from a study of radiotherapy plus CTLA-4 blockade in lung cancer. Study-level information: Disease control was achieved by over 25% of patients, and objective responses by over 15%. Whole-study results and caveats: Expansion of tumor-derived TCR clones was observed in blood after radiotherapy plus ipilimumab.

Focal radiation was given together with CTLA-4 blockade (ipilimumab) to patients with chemo-refractory metastatic non-small-cell lung cancer. This chain joins TRBV27 and TRBJ1-1, with 8 bases aligning to TRBD1. The clonotype originates from a human donor with non-small cell lung cancer whose response to radiotherapy plus ipilimumab could not be evaluated. Some clones in this sample may be carry-over from other donors' samples. The starting material was peripheral blood, obtained from a patient treated with radiotherapy plus ipilimumab. As DNA, the CDR3 is TGTGCCAGCTGGAATTCATGGGGACAGGCTAACACTGAAGCTTTCTTT. This codes for CASWNSWGQANTEAFF.